This T cell receptor (beta chain) was captured by sequencing in a study of T-cell reconstitution after alpha-beta-depleted transplantation in children. The TCRbeta library incorporated unique molecular identifiers. From the PCR reads, TCRdb called clonotypes with MiXCR, one entry per CDR3 protein. In the table there are roughly 500,000 distinct CDR3 sequences, over 25% of which are singletons. The specimen was PBMCs from the stem cell graft donor, collected from the stem cell graft. This TCR derives from a human donor who donated a stem cell graft to a child with aplastic anemia.

CDR3 coding DNA: TGTGCCAGCTCTCGGGGTCGTATAACACCCCTCCACTTT. It is translated as CASSRGRITPLHF. The chain has TRBV12-3 or TRBV12-4 and TRBJ1-6; D is ambiguous. The CDR3 has 13 residues. V gave up 8 bases and J gave up 11 bases, with 16 bases separating them.